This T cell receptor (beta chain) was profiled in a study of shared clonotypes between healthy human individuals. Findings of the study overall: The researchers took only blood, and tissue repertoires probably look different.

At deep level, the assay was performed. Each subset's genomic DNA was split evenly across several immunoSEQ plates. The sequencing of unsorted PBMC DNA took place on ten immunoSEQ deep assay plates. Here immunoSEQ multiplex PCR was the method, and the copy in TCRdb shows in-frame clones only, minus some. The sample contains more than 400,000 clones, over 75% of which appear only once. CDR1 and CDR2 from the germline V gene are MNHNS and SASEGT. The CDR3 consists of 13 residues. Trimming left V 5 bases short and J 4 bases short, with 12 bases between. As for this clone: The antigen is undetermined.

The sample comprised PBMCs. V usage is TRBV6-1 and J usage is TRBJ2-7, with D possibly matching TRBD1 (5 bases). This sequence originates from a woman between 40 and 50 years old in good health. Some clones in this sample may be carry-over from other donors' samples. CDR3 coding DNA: TGTGCCAGCAGTAGAGAAAGGGGTTACGAGCAGTACTTC. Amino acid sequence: CASSRERGYEQYF.